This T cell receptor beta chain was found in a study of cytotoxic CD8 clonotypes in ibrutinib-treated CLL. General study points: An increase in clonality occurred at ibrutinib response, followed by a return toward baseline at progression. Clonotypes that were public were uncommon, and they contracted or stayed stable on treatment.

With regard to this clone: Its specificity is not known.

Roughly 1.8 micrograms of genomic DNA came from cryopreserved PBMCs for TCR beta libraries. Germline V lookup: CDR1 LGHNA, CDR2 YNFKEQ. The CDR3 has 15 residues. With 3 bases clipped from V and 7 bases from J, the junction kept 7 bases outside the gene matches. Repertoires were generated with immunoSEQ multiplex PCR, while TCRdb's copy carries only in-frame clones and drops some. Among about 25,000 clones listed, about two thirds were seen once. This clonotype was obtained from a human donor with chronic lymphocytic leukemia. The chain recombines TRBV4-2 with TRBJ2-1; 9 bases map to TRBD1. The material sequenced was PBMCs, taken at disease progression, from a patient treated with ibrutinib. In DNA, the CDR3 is TGTGCCAGCAGCCACGGACAGGGGAGGTGGAATGAGCAGTTCTTC. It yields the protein CASSHGQGRWNEQFF.